This TCR beta chain was observed in a study of molecular identifiers for immune sequencing clone quantification. This clonotype was found many times. MiXCR, run by TCRdb on the PCR reads, gives a single entry per CDR3 protein. The sample lists 60,000 to 70,000 distinct CDR3 sequences, around a sixth seen once, with 1.4% to 1.5% in the top ten. The CDR3 has 15 amino acids. Between the trimmed V and J ends, which lost 4 bases and 4 bases, there was a span of 14 bases. CDR1 MDHEN and CDR2 SYDVKM come from the germline V gene. Input material: naive CD8+ T cells from blood, with Jurkat cell RNA spiked in. Sample subset: FACS-sorted CD8+CD4-CCR7+CD45RA+ naive T cells. The rearrangement uses TRBV28 and TRBJ1-5; D remains ambiguous. The TCR originated in a human donor in good health. Some libraries in this study had Jurkat cell RNA spiked in. DNA of the CDR3: TGTGCCAGCAGTTATCTGGCAGACCCAAATCAGCCCCAGCATTTT. This sequence encodes CASSYLADPNQPQHF.